The TCR beta chain under discussion was sequenced for a study of response to subunit inactivated influenza vaccine. General study findings and limits: Authors suggested seasonal influenza vaccinations each recruit few new T cells.

Germline assignment: CDR1 SGHAT and CDR2 FQDESV (reference sequence). The CDR3 runs to 15 residues. The V and J ends lost 1 base and 4 bases respectively, with 11 bases between them. TCRdb analysed the RT-PCR reads with MiXCR anew, one entry per CDR3 protein. This repertoire shows about 830,000 distinct CDR3 sequences, approximately 17% found once; its top ten account for roughly 10%. This clonotype was seen repeatedly, ten times or more. What it recognizes is unknown. The chain joins TRBV11-1 to TRBJ2-1; D might be TRBD1 (6 bases). The material sequenced was PBMCs from blood, taken 5 days after vaccination. This TCR was recovered from a man aged 50-60 years who received an inactivated influenza vaccine. CDR3 nucleotides: TGTGCCAGCAGCTTAGGGGGACAACAATACAATGAGCAGTTCTTC. This codes for CASSLGGQQYNEQFF.